This T cell receptor (beta chain) is from a study of T cell responses to AZD1222 COVID-19 vaccine. The repertoire was sequenced with immunoSEQ multiplex PCR; TCRdb's copy has only in-frame clones and lacks some. Altogether 200,000 or so clones are present, about 87% being singletons, with the ten largest covering less than 3%. About this clone itself: Its target is not known.

Regarding the study as a whole: Receipt of two AZD1222 doses was followed by a rise in Spike-specific TCR breadth and depth. A reported finding is that nearly half of spike-specific TCRs target unmutated variant regions. Dominant CD4 TCR responses targeted spike regions 160-218 and 743-854.

V lost 4 bases and J lost 3; bases outside the gene matches: 1. Germline CDR1 and CDR2: ENHRY and SYGVKD. The CDR3 has 14 residues. This chain joins TRBV10-3 and TRBJ1-3; 9 nucleotides line up with TRBD1. Sequenced here: peripheral blood, sampled on day 0 of MenACWY control vaccination. The TCR originated in an adult in good health. The CDR3 loop reads CAISGTGDGNTIYF. CDR3 sequence (DNA): TGTGCCATCAGTGGGACAGGGGATGGAAACACCATATATTTT.